The clone carrying this T cell receptor (beta chain) was seen more than once but under ten times. The record originates from a study of blood T cells in healthy people across ages. Donors were healthy Caucasian individuals from Russia aged about 6 to 95. It was around 9 milliliters of peripheral blood that were drawn from each donor. Samples each had at least 5 micrograms of total RNA extracted. The germline CDR1 and CDR2 sequences are SGHRS and YFSETQ. The length of the CDR3 is 15 residues. The V and J ends lost 0 bases and 2 bases respectively, with 9 bases between them. A second PCR, run for roughly 7 to 11 cycles, used a sample-barcoded 5' primer plus a J-beta primer mix. MiXCR, applied by TCRdb to the 5' RACE reads, yields one record per CDR3 protein. The table records around 800,000 distinct CDR3 sequences, 20% to 30% of them present only once. These data were likewise used in another study, on T cells of mothers and their children. That paper adds: Input to cDNA synthesis comprised all extracted RNA, at a ratio of approximately 1.4 ug per 15 ul.

The chain recombines TRBV5-1 with TRBJ2-1; tentative D call: TRBD1 (5 bases). The receptor was derived from a boy aged 5 to 17 in good health. Source material: blood. CDR3 bases: TGCGCCAGCAGCTTGGGCAAGGGGACCTACAATGAGCAGTTCTTC. This sequence encodes CASSLGKGTYNEQFF.